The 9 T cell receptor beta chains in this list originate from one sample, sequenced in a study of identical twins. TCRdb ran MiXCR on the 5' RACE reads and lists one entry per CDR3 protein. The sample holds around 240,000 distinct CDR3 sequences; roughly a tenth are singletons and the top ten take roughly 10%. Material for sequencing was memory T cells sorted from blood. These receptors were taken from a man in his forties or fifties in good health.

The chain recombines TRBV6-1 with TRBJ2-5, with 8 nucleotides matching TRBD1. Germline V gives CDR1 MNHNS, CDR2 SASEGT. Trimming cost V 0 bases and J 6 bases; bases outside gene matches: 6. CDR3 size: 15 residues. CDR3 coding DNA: TGTGCCAGCAGTGAAGCATCAGGGGGCGTAAAGACCCAGTACTTC. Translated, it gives CASSEASGGVKTQYF.

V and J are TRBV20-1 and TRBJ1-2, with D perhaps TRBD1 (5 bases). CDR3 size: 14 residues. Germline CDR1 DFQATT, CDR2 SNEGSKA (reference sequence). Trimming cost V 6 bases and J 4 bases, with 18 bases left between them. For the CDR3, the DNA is TGCAGTGCCCCGCTGGGGGGGGAGGGCTATGGCTACACCTTC. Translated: CSAPLGGEGYGYTF.

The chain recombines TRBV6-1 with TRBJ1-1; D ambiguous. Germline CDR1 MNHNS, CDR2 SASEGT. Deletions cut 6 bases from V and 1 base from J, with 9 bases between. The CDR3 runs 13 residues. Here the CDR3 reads CASRSSGNTEAFF. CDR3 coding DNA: TGTGCCAGCAGGAGCTCCGGGAACACTGAAGCTTTCTTT.

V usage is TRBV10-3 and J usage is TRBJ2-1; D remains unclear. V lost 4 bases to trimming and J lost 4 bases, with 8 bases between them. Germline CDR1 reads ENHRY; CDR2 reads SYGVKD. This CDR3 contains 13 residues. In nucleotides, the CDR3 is TGTGCCATCAGTGGGCGTCCTTACAATGAGCAGTTCTTC. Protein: CAISGRPYNEQFF.

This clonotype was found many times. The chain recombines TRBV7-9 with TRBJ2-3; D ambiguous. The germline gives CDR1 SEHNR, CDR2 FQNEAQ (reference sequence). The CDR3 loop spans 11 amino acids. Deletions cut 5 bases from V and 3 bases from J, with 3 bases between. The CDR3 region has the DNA TGTGCCAGCAGCGAGACAGATACGCAGTATTTT. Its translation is CASSETDTQYF.

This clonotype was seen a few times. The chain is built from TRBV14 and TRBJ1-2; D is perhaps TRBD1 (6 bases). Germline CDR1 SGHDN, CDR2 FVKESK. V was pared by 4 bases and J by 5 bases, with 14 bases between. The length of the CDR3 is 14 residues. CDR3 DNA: TGTGCCAGCAGCCGAGGGGGGGGGCGTTATGGCTACACCTTC. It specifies CASSRGGGRYGYTF.

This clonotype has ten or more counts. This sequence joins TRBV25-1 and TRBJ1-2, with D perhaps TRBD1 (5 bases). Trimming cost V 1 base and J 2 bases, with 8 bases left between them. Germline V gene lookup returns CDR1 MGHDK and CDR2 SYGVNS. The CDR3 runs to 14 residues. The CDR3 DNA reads TGTGCCAGCAGTGAATTGGGACGGAACTATGGCTACACCTTC. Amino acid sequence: CASSELGRNYGYTF.

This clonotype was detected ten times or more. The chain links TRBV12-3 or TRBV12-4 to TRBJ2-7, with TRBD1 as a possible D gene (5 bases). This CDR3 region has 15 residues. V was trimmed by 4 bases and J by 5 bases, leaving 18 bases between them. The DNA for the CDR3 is TGTGCCAGCAGTTCACCGTACAGTGGGGCTAACGAGCAGTACTTC. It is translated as CASSSPYSGANEQYF.

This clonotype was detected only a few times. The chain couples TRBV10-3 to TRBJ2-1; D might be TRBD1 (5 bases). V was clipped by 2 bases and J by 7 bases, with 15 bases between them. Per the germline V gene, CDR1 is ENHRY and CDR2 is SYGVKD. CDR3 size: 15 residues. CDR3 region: CAISERMQGRNEQFF. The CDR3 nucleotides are TGTGCCATCAGTGAGAGGATGCAGGGAAGGAATGAGCAGTTCTTC.